This T cell receptor beta chain stems from a study of T cell changes during pregnancy in multiple sclerosis. The V gene end was trimmed by 4 bases and the J gene end by 5 bases; junction bases not matched to a gene: 5. The CDR3 loop spans 14 amino acids. CDR1 is SGHRS, CDR2 YFSETQ, per germline. Generated by immunoSEQ multiplex PCR, the TCRdb table keeps only in-frame clones and is missing some. The sample records about 38,000 clones, about nine tenths being singletons. J is TRBJ2-7 and V is TRBV5-1, with 11 bases fitting TRBD1. The clonotype originates from a female donor in good health, enrolled as a control in a pregnancy study. Sequencing was performed on CD4+ T cells from peripheral blood mononuclear cells, taken after pregnancy. CDR3 loop: CASSLGQGANEQYF. DNA of the CDR3: TGCGCCAGCAGCCTTGGACAGGGGGCTAACGAGCAGTACTTC.